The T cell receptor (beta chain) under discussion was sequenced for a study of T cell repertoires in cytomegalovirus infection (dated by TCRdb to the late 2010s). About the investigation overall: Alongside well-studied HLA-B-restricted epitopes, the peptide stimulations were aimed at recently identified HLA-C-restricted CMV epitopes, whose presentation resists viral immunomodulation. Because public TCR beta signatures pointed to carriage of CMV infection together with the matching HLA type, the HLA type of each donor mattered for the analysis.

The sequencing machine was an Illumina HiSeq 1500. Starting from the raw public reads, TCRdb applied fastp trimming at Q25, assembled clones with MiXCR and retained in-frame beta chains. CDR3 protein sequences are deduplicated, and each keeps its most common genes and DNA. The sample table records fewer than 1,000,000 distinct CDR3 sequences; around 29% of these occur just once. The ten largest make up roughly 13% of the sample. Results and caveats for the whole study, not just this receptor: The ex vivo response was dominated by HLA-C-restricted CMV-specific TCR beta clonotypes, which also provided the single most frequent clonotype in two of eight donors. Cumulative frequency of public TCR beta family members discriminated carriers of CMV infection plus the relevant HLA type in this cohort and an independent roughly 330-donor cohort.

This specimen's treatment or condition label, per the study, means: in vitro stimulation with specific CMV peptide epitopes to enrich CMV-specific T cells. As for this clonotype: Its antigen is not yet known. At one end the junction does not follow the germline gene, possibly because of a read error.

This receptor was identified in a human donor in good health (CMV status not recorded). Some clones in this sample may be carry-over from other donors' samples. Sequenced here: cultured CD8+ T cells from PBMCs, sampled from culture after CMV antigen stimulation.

The bases read TGTGTCAGCAGCTTAGTTCAGGGCTCTGGAAACACCATATATTTT. Translation gives CVSSLVQGSGNTIYF. The chain was built from TRBV7-9 and TRBJ1-3; the D segment could be TRBD1, given 5 matching bases. CDR1 and CDR2, per the germline V gene (reference sequence), are SEHNR and FQNEAQ. From cysteine to phenylalanine, the CDR3 is 15 amino acids long. The kept DNA is CDR3 alone, 45 bases in frame from the first base.